A single sample gave rise to the 5 T cell receptor beta chains below, sequenced in a study of blood T cells in healthy people across ages. Using a J-beta primer mix together with a sample-barcoded 5' primer, a second PCR was run for about 6 to 11 cycles. TCRdb reanalysed the 5' RACE reads using MiXCR and keeps one entry per CDR3 protein. This sample has 700,000 or so distinct CDR3 sequences; 20% to 25% occur once, and the top ten carry 20% to 25%. Specimen: blood. The receptor source for this set is a man between 65 and 85 years old in good health.

This clonotype was recorded a few times. The chain is built from TRBV7-8 and TRBJ2-7; weak D call: TRBD1 (5 bases). V was clipped by 2 bases and J by 7 bases, with 18 bases between them. Germline V CDR1 and CDR2: SGHVS, FQNEAQ. CDR3 size: 15 residues. This chain's CDR3 is CASSLFGQGSDEQYF. In DNA form, the CDR3 reads TGTGCCAGCAGCTTATTTGGGCAGGGATCTGATGAGCAGTACTTC. Full variable domain (missing parts from reference TRBV7-8 and TRBJ2-7): GAGVSQSPRYKVAKRGQDVALRCDPISGHVSLFWYQQALGQGPEFLTYFQNEAQLDKSGLPSDRFFAERPEGSVSTLKIQRTQQEDSAVYLCASSLFGQGSDEQYFGPGTRLTVT.

The chain links TRBV5-1 to TRBJ1-6; D is unresolved. This CDR3 is built from 14 residues. Per the germline V gene, CDR1 is SGHRS and CDR2 is YFSETQ. Trimming left V 3 bases short and J 6 bases short, with 10 bases between. The CDR3 region is CASSSQGSNSPLHF. The CDR3, as DNA: TGCGCCAGCAGCTCCCAAGGCTCTAATTCACCCCTCCACTTT. Complete variable domain (other parts from reference TRBV5-1 and TRBJ1-6): KAGVTQTPRYLIKTRGQQVTLSCSPISGHRSVSWYQQTPGQGLQFLFEYFSETQRNKGNFPGRFSGRQFSNSRSEMNVSTLELGDSALYLCASSSQGSNSPLHFGNGTRLTVT.

This clonotype occurred a few times. The chain is built from TRBV7-2 and TRBJ1-5; no clear D. The germline V and J ends were trimmed by 5 bases and 4 bases, with 15 bases remaining between them. CDR3 length: 15 amino acids. Looked up from germline, CDR1 is SGHTA and CDR2 is FQGNSA. CDR3: CASSPTVLGNQPQHF. The CDR3 DNA follows: TGTGCCAGCAGCCCGACGGTTTTAGGGAATCAGCCCCAGCATTTT.

The chain is built from TRBV24-1 and TRBJ2-1; 7 bases agree with TRBD2. CDR3 length: 16 residues. CDR1 and CDR2 from the germline V gene are KGHDR and SFDVKD. V lost 7 bases to trimming and J lost 5 bases; unmatched junction nucleotides: 13. The CDR3 sequence is CATRDRAGVNHNEQFF. The CDR3, as DNA: TGTGCCACCAGGGATAGGGCGGGAGTAAATCACAATGAGCAGTTCTTC.

The CDR3 nucleotides are TGTGCCAGTAGTATCGGCGGGAGAGTGTCCTACAATGAGCAGTTCTTC. Translated: CASSIGGRVSYNEQFF. This chain links TRBV19 with TRBJ2-1; 7 bases match TRBD2. CDR3 size: 16 residues. Germline trimming cut 3 bases from V and 1 base from J; bases unmatched to any gene: 6. The germline V gene encodes CDR1 LNHDA and CDR2 SQIVND (reference sequence). The entire variable domain, with the rest obtained from reference TRBV19 and TRBJ2-1, is as follows: DGGITQSPKYLFRKEGQNVTLSCEQNLNHDAMYWYRQDPGQGLRLIYYSQIVNDFQKGDIAEGYSVSREKKESFPLTVTSAQKNPTAFYLCASSIGGRVSYNEQFFGPGTRLTVL.